This T cell receptor (beta chain) was profiled in a study of CD8+CD57+ T cells in acquired aplastic anemia. Study in general: The sorted CD4+ and CD8+ cells yielded an average roughly 3 ug of DNA. Sequencing produced an average of about 10 million reads per healthy donor for CD4+ cells. Study observations and caveats: Patients were compared with controls for CD8+ Simpson's diversity, and no significant difference emerged. Patients had about 31 CD8+ CDR3 sequences in common with controls (the shared set).

In its sample, this clonotype was seen many times. The antigen is not known. CDR3 length equals 13 residues. The germline V and J ends were trimmed by 0 bases and 1 base, with 6 bases remaining between them. The germline gives CDR1 DFQATT, CDR2 SNEGSKA (reference sequence). Genomic DNA acted as the template from which TCR beta VDJ combination and CDR3 sequence profiling were carried out. Via MiXCR, TCRdb re-called the reads, giving one row per CDR3 protein. The profile covers about 200,000 distinct CDR3 sequences, with 30% to 40% appearing a single time and around 1.1% taken by the ten largest. The J gene is TRBJ1-1, the V gene TRBV20-1; D is ambiguous. The receptor comes from a human donor in good health, serving as a control. Sequences were obtained from sorted CD4+, CD8+, or CD8+CD57+ T cells (not recorded which) from PBMCs. The DNA for the CDR3 is TGCAGTGCTAGAGATGCCGGGAACACTGAAGCTTTCTTT. Its protein product is CSARDAGNTEAFF.